The clone carrying this T cell receptor beta chain has just a few counts. Its antigen is undetermined. TCRdb redid the calling of the reads with MiXCR, one entry per CDR3 protein. The table shows about 740,000 distinct CDR3 sequences, with roughly 36% occurring only once. Trimming pared 5 bases from V and 2 bases from J, leaving 15 bases between. The CDR3 length is 15 residues. From germline, CDR1 is SGHTA and CDR2 FQGTGA. The data derive from a study of T cell repertoires in cytomegalovirus infection. Study results and caveats: Frequencies of public TCR beta families were cumulated, and this identified carriers of CMV plus the relevant HLA.

The receptor was derived from a human donor in good health (CMV status not recorded). Some clones in this sample may be carry-over from other donors' samples. This chain uses TRBV7-3 with TRBJ1-1; D remains unclear. The sequencing sample was made of PBMCs. The CDR3 is CASSPWTGTNTEAFF. The CDR3 DNA is TGTGCCAGCAGCCCTTGGACTGGAACCAACACTGAAGCTTTCTTT. The entire variable domain, with the rest obtained from reference TRBV7-3 and TRBJ1-1, is as follows: GAGVSQTPSNKVTEKGKYVELRCDPISGHTALYWYRQSLGQGPEFLIYFQGTGAADDSGLPNDRFFAVRPEGSVSTLKIQRTERGDSAVYLCASSPWTGTNTEAFFGQGTRLTVV.